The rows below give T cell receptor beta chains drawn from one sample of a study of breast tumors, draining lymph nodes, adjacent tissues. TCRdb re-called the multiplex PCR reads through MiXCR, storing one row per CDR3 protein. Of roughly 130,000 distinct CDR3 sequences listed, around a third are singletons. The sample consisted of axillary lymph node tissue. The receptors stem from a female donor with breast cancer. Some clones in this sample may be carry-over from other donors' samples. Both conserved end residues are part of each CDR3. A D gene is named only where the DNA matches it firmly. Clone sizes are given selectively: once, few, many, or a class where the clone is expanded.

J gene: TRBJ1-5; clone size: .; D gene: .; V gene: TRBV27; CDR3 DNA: TGTGCCAGCAAAGACAGACCCCTAAGCAATCAGCCCCAGCATTTT; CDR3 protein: CASKDRPLSNQPQHF
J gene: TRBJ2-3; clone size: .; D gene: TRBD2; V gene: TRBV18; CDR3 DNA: TGTGCCAGCTCACTATCCGCGGGGGGCCGCGTTGAGCAGTATTTT; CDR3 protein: CASSLSAGGRVEQYF
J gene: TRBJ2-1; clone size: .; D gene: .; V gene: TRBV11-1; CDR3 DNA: TGTGCCAGCTGGTTCGGATCCTACAATGAGCAGTTCTTC; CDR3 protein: CASWFGSYNEQFF
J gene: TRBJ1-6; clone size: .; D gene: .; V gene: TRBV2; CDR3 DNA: TGTGCCAGCAGACCCGGGACACTCGGAGGTTATAATTCACCCCTCCACTTT; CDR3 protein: CASRPGTLGGYNSPLHF
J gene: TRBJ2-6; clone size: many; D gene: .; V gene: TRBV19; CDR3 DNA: TGTGCCAGTAGTATACGACGGCTGGGGGCCAACGTCCTGACTTTC; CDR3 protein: CASSIRRLGANVLTF
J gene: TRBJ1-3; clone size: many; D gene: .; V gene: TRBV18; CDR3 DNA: TGTGCCAGCTCACCCCCTGGCCGCTCTGGAAACACCATATATTTT; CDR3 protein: CASSPPGRSGNTIYF
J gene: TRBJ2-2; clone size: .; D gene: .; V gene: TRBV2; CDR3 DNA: TGTGCCAGCAGTTTACGCTCGGGGGTAGAGTATGCCGGGGAGCTGTTTTTT; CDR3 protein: CASSLRSGVEYAGELFF
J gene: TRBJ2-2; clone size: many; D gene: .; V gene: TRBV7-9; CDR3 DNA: TGTGCCAGCAGACGGACGAACACCGGGGAGCTGTTTTTT; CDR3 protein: CASRRTNTGELFF
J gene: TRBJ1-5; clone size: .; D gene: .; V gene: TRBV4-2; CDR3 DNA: TGTGCCAGCAGCCAAGCGGGCAGCAATCAGCCCCAGCATTTT; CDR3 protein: CASSQAGSNQPQHF
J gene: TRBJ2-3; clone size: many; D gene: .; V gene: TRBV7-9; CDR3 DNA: TGTGCCAGCAGCTTCCAATCGTGGAGAGGGGATACGCAGTATTTT; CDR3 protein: CASSFQSWRGDTQYF
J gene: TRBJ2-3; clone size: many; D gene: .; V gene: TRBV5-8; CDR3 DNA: TGTGCCAGCAGCTCCGGACAGTTCACAGATACGCAGTATTTT; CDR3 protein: CASSSGQFTDTQYF